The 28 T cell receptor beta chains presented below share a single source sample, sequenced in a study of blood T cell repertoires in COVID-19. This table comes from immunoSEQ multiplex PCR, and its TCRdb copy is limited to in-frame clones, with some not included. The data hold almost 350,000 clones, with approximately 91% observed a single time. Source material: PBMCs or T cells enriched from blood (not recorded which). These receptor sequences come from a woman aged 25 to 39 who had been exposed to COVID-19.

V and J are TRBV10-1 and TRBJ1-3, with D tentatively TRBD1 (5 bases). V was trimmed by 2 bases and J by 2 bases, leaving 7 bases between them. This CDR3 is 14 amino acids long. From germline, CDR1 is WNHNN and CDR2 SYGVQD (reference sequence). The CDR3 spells CASSESRAGNTIYF. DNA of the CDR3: TGCGCCAGCAGTGAGAGCAGGGCTGGAAACACCATATATTTT.

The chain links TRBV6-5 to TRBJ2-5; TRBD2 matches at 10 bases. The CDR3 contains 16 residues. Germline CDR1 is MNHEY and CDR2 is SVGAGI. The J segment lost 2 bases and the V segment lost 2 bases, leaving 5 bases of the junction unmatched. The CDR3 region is CASSYILAGRQETQYF. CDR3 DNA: TGTGCCAGCAGTTACATACTAGCGGGAAGACAAGAGACCCAGTACTTC.

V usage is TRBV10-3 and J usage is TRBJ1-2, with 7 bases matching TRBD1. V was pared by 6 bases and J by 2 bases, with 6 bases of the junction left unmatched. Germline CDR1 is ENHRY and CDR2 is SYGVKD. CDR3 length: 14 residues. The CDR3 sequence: CAISRDRENYGYTF. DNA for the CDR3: TGTGCCATCAGCCGGGACAGAGAAAACTATGGCTACACCTTC.

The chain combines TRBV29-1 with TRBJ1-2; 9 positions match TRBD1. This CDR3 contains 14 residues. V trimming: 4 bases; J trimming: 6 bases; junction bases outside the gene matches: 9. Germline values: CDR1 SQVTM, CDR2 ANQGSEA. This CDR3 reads CSVGEGQGKDGYTF. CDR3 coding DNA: TGCAGCGTTGGGGAGGGACAGGGAAAGGATGGCTACACCTTC.

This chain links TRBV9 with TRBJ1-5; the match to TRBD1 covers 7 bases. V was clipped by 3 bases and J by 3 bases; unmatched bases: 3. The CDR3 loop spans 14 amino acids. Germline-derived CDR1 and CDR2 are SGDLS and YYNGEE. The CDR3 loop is CASSGQGYNQPQHF. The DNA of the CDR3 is TGTGCCAGCAGCGGACAGGGATACAATCAGCCCCAGCATTTT. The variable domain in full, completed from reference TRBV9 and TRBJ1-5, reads DSGVTQTPKHLITATGQRVTLRCSPRSGDLSVYWYQQSLDQGLQFLIQYYNGEERAKGNILERFSAQQFPDLHSELNLSSLELGDSALYFCASSGQGYNQPQHFGDGTRLSIL.

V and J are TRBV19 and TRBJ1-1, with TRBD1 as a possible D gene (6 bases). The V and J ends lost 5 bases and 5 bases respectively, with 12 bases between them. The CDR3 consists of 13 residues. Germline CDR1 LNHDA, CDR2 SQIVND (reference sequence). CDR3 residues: CASSGGLGTEAFF. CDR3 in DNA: TGTGCCAGTAGTGGGGGCCTGGGAACTGAAGCTTTCTTT.

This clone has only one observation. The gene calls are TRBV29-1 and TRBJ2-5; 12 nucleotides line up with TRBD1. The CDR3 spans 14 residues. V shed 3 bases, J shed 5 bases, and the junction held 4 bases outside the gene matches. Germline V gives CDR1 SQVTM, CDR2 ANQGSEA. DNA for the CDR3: TGCAGCGTTGACCTCGGGACAGGGGGCGAGACCCAGTACTTC. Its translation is CSVDLGTGGETQYF.

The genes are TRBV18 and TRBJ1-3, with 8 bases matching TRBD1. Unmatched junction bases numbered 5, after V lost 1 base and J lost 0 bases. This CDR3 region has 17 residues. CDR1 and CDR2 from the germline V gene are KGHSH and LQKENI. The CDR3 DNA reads TGTGCCAGCTCACCACAACCGGGACAGGACTCTGGAAACACCATATATTTT. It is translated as CASSPQPGQDSGNTIYF. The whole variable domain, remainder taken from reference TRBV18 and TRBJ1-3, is NAGVMQNPRHLVRRRGQEARLRCSPMKGHSHVYWYRQLPEEGLKFMVYLQKENIIDESGMPKERFSAEFPKEGPSILRIQQVVRGDSAAYFCASSPQPGQDSGNTIYFGEGSWLTVV.

CDR3 sequence reads: CASSVGQSSYEQYF. In DNA form, the CDR3 reads TGTGCCAGTAGTGTTGGACAGAGCTCCTACGAGCAGTACTTC. V is TRBV19 and J is TRBJ2-7; tentatively, D is TRBD1 (6 bases). Trimming removed 5 bases from V and 0 bases from J, with 11 bases in between. The CDR3 sequence is 14 residues long. Germline V lookup: CDR1 LNHDA, CDR2 SQIVND (reference sequence).

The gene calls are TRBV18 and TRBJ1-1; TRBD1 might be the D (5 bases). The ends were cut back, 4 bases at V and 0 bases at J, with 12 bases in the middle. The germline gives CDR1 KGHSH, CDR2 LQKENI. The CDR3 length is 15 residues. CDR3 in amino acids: CASSLAQGLNTEAFF. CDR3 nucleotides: TGTGCCAGCTCACTGGCGCAGGGCTTGAACACTGAAGCTTTCTTT.

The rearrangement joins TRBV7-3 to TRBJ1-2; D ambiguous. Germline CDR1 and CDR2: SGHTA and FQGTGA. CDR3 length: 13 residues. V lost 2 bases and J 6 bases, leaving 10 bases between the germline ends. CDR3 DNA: TGTGCCAGCAGCTTACCCCACCTAAATGGCTACACCTTC. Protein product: CASSLPHLNGYTF.

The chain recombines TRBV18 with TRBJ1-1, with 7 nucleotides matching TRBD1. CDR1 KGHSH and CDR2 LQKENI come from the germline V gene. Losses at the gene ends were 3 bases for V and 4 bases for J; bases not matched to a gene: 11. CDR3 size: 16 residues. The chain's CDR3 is CASSPLQTGRGTEAFF. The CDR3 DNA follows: TGTGCCAGCTCACCCCTTCAGACAGGGCGGGGCACTGAAGCTTTCTTT.

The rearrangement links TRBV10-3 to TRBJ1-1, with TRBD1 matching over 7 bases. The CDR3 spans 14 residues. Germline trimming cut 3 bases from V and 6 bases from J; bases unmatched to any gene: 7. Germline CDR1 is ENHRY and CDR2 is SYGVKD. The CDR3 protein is CAISEPQGSPEAFF. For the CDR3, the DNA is TGTGCCATCAGTGAACCACAGGGGTCCCCTGAAGCTTTCTTT.

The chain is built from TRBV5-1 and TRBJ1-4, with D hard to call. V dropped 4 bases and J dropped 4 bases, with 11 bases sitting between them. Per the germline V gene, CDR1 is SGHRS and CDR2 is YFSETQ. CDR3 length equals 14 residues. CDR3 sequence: CASSVTRDNEKLFF. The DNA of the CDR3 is TGCGCCAGCAGCGTGACCCGGGATAATGAAAAACTGTTTTTT.

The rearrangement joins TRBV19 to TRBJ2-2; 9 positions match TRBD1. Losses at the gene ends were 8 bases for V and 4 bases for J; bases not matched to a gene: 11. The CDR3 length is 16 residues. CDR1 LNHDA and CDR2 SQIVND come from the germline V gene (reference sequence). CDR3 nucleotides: TGTGCCAGTCTTCCCCCTAGGGACAGGGCCACCGGGGAGCTGTTTTTT. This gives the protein CASLPPRDRATGELFF.

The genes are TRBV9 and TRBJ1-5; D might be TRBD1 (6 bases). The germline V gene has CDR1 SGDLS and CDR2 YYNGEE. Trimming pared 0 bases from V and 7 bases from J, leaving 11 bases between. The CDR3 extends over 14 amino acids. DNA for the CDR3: TGTGCCAGCAGCGTAGCCCTGGACAGCCAGCCCCAGCATTTT. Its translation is CASSVALDSQPQHF.

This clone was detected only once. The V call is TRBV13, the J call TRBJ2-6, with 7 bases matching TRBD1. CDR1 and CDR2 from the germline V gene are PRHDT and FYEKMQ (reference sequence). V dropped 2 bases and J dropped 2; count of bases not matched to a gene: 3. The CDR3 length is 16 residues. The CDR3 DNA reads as TGTGCCAGCAGCTTAAACAGGGGAACTGGGGCCAACGTCCTGACTTTC. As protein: CASSLNRGTGANVLTF.

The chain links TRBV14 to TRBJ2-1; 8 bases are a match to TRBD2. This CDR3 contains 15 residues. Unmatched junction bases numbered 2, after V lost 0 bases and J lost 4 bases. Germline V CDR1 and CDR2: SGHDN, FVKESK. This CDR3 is CASSQDPSGYNEQFF. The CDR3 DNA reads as TGTGCCAGCAGCCAAGATCCTAGCGGGTACAATGAGCAGTTCTTC.

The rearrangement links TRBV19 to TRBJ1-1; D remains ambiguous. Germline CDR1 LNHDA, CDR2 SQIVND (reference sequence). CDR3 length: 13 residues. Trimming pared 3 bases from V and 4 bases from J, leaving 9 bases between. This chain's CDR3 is CASSIAVGTEAFF. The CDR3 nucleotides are TGTGCCAGTAGTATCGCGGTGGGCACTGAAGCTTTCTTT. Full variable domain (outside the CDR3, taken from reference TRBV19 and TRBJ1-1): DGGITQSPKYLFRKEGQNVTLSCEQNLNHDAMYWYRQDPGQGLRLIYYSQIVNDFQKGDIAEGYSVSREKKESFPLTVTSAQKNPTAFYLCASSIAVGTEAFFGQGTRLTVV.

The CDR3 region has the DNA TGTGCCAGTAGTATTCCGACAGGGAGGAGCGGCTACACCTTC. This gives the protein CASSIPTGRSGYTF. V usage is TRBV19 and J usage is TRBJ1-2; 7 bases line up with TRBD1. V gave up 3 bases and J gave up 8 bases; unmatched junction bases: 9. CDR1 LNHDA and CDR2 SQIVND come from the germline V gene (reference sequence). The CDR3 contains 14 residues.

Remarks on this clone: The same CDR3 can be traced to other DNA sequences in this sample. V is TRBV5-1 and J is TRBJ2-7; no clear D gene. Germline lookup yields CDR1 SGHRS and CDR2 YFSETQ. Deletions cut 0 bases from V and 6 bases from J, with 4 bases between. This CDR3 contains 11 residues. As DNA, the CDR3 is TGCGCCAGCAGCTTGGACACCGAGCAGTACTTC. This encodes CASSLDTEQYF.

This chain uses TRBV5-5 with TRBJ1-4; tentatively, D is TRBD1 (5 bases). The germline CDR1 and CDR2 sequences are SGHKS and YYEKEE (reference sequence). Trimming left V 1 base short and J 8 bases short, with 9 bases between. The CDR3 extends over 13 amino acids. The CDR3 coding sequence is TGTGCCAGCAGCTTGTACGGGGGGGAAAAACTGTTTTTT. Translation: CASSLYGGEKLFF. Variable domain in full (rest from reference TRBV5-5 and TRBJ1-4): DAGVTQSPTHLIKTRGQQVTLRCSPISGHKSVSWYQQVLGQGPQFIFQYYEKEERGRGNFPDRFSARQFPNYSSELNVNALLLGDSALYLCASSLYGGEKLFFGSGTQLSVL.

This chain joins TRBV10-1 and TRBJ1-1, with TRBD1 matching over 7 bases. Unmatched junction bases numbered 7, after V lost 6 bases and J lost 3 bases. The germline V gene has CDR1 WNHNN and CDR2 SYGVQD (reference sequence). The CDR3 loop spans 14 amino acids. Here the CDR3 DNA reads TGCGCCAGCAGGGTGGACAGGAGGGACACTGAAGCTTTCTTT. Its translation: CASRVDRRDTEAFF.

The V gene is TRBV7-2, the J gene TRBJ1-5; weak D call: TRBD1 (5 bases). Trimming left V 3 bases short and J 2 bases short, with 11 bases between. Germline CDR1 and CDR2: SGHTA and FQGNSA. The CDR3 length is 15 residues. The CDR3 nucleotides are TGTGCCAGCAGCTTTTCCAGGGCGGGCAATCAGCCCCAGCATTTT. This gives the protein CASSFSRAGNQPQHF. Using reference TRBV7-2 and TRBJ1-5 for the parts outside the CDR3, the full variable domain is GAGVSQSPSNKVTEKGKDVELRCDPISGHTALYWYRQSLGQGLEFLIYFQGNSAPDKSGLPSDRFSAERTGGSVSTLTIQRTQQEDSAVYLCASSFSRAGNQPQHFGDGTRLSIL.

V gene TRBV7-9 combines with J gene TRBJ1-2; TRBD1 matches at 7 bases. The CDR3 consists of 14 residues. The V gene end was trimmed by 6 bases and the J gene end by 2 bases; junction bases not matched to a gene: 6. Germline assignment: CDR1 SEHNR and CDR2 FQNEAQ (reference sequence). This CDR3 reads CASRIGGANYGYTF. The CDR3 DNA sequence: TGTGCCAGCAGAATAGGGGGCGCGAACTATGGCTACACCTTC. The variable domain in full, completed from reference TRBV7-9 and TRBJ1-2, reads DTGVSQNPRHKITKRGQNVTFRCDPISEHNRLYWYRQTLGQGPEFLTYFQNEAQLEKSRLLSDRFSAERPKGSFSTLEIQRTEQGDSAMYLCASRIGGANYGYTFGSGTRLTVV.

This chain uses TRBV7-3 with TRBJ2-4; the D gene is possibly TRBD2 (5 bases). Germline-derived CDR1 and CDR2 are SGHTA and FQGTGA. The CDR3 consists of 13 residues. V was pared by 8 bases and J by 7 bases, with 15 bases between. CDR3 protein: CASALDPGNIQYF. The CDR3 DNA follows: TGTGCCAGCGCCTTAGATCCGGGGAACATTCAGTACTTC.

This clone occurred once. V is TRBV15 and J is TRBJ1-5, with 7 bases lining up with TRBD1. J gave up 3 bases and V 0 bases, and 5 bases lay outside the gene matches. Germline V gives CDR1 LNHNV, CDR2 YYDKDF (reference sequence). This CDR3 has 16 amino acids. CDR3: CATSRDSGGPNQPQHF. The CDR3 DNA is TGTGCCACCAGCAGAGATTCAGGGGGACCCAATCAGCCCCAGCATTTT.

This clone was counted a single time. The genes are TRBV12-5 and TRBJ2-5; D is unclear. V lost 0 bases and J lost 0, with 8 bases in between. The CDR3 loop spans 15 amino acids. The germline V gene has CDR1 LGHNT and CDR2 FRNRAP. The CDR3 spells CASGLVLGYQETQYF. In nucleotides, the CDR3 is TGTGCTAGTGGTTTGGTACTCGGGTACCAAGAGACCCAGTACTTC. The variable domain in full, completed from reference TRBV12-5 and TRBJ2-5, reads DARVTQTPRHKVTEMGQEVTMRCQPILGHNTVFWYRQTMMQGLELLAYFRNRAPLDDSGMPKDRFSAEMPDATLATLKIQPSEPRDSAVYFCASGLVLGYQETQYFGPGTRLLVL.